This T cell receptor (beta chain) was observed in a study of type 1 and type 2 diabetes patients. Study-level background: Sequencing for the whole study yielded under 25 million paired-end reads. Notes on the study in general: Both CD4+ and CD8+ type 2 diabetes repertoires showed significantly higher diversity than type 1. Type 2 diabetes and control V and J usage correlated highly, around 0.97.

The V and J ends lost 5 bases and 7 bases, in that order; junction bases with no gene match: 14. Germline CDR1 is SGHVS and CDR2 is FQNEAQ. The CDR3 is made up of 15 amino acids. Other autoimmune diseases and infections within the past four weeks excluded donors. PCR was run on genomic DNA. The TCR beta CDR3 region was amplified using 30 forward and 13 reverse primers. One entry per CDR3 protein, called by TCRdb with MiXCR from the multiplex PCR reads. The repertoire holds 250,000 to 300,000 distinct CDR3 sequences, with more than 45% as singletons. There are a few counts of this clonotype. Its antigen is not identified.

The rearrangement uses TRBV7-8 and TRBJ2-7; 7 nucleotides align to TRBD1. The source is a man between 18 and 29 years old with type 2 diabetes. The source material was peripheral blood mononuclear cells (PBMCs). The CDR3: CASSPGTARTPEQYF. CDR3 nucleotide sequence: TGTGCCAGCAGCCCTGGGACAGCCAGAACCCCAGAGCAGTACTTC.